This TCR beta chain was sequenced in a study of T cells in Graves' hyperthyroidism and ophthalmopathy (dated by TCRdb to about 2019). With regard to the full study: Peripheral blood samples were taken at initial diagnosis, before any treatment was given. To identify distinguishing TCR V-J signatures, a discovery cohort of about 100 patients was used, comprising some 45 with Graves' ophthalmopathy and some 60 with stable Graves' hyperthyroidism. Prospective prediction of ophthalmopathy was tested in an independent validation cohort consisting of 18 hyperthyroidism patients and some 17 patients who later progressed to ophthalmopathy. The approximately 98 discovery patients were randomly divided into training and test sets at a 7:3 ratio. Thyroid tissue and blood T-cell repertoires from six Graves' hyperthyroidism patients were also compared in the study. Following sampling, methimazole starting at 30 mg daily was given to hyperthyroidism patients, and high-dose intravenous methylprednisolone was given to ophthalmopathy patients. The paper reports TCR Vbeta CDR3 sequencing of some 140 peripheral blood samples: under 45 ophthalmopathy, 75 to 80 hyperthyroidism and approximately 17 progressor patients.

In the ophthalmopathy patients, disease was moderately to severely active, with a Clinical Activity Score of 3 or more, a NOSPECS grade of 4 or more, and a duration of less than 3 months. Exclusion was applied to patients with uncontrolled infections, other autoimmune diseases, pregnancy or lactation. Diagnoses relied on clinical symptoms, serum thyroxine and TRAb, thyroid ultrasound and orbital computed tomography. PBMCs were isolated from 8 to 10 ml of fresh peripheral blood by Ficoll-Paque density gradient centrifugation. Total RNA was extracted using Trizol reagent, and RNA quality was assessed on an Agilent 2100 Bioanalyzer. The TCR beta CDR3 regions were amplified from the RNA transcripts. The first round of RT-PCR for the TCR CDR3 was performed with the HTBI primer set and the Qiagen OneStep RT-PCR kit. A second multiplex PCR round built the libraries, followed by size selection and purification. Libraries were sequenced paired-end with 100 bp reads on an Illumina HiSeq2000. The study's processing was this. SOAPnuke was used to process the raw data, with reads discarded if the reads contained adapters or uncalled bases, had a mean Phred below 15, or lacked an exact constant-primer or identifier match. COPE v1.2.5 was used to merge the high-quality paired reads, and each unique nucleotide sequence was defined as a clonotype. MiTCR v1.1 was used to align clonotypes to the IMGT TRBV, TRBD and TRBJ reference segments. The analysis was restricted to V-J combinations with a frequency above 0.0001, which together covered about 99% of the repertoires. The TCS score was defined as F50 (clonal expansion) divided by E x V (chaos), with BLOSUM62-based TCRdist calculated between CDR3 peptides within each V-J. Welch's t-statistics and random forest reduced roughly 500 V-J features to about 12, which were used in a naive Bayes classifier (R e1071). Using fastp trimming at Q25 and MiXCR clonotype assembly, TCRdb reanalyzed the public sequencing data and kept in-frame beta chains. Identical CDR3 proteins give one entry, which carries the most common genes and DNA. V and J calls and clone size were set by TCRdb, not the authors. The sample includes 360,000 or so distinct CDR3 sequences, with over 12% observed a single time. The top ten clonotypes cover about 21% of the sample.

Here is what the overall study found, with its caveats: Most expanded thyroid clonotypes (frequency above 0.001) were also detected in blood, suggesting blood repertoires may reflect thyroid immune responses. A model built on a 13 V-J signature distinguished ophthalmopathy from stable hyperthyroidism, reaching roughly 88% sensitivity and around 81% specificity in cross-validation and 80%/75% in testing. Sample size was not statistically predetermined, and blinding of investigators to group allocation was not performed. In validation, progression to ophthalmopathy was predicted by the model with almost 71% sensitivity and 72% to 85% specificity, a median of approximately 6.5 months before onset.

Comment on this clonotype: No cognate antigen has been identified for it. No qualities accompany the bases; no much larger clone lies one base away.

Trimming takes 5 bases from V and 1 base from J, and the germline ends sit 14 bases apart. Including cysteine and phenylalanine, the CDR3 has 15 amino acids. Only CDR3 DNA is held: 45 bases, read in frame from base 1. The germline V gene encodes CDR1 MDHEN and CDR2 SYDVKM. The chain is made from TRBV28 and TRBJ1-1; the D gene assignment is ambiguous. This TCR was recovered from a woman in her sixties or seventies with Graves' ophthalmopathy. Sequences were obtained from blood. The DNA sequence is as follows: TGTGCCAGCAGTCAAGGACTAGCGGGGAACACTGAAGCTTTCTTT. This translates into CASSQGLAGNTEAFF.